The T cell receptor (beta chain) described here comes from a study of T-cell memory formation after mild COVID-19. Turning to the study itself: Clusters were largely donor specific.

TCRalpha and TCRbeta libraries used 5'RACE with constant-segment primers and UMIs. MiXCR was run by TCRdb on the 5' RACE reads, yielding one entry per CDR3 protein. The table includes about 250,000 distinct CDR3 sequences, 15% detected once. V lost 2 bases, J lost 4 bases, and 8 bases lay in between. The CDR3 is 13 residues long. The germline CDR1 and CDR2 sequences are SEHNR and FQNEAQ (reference sequence). This chain joins TRBV7-9 and TRBJ1-2; the D is unclear. This receptor was obtained from an adult woman who had mild COVID-19 (a few samples of this study predate the infection). Cell type and time point are not known. The specimen was PBMCs or a T cell subset sorted from them (not recorded which). In DNA, the CDR3 is TGTGCCAGCAGCTTAACAGTGCCCTATGGCTACACCTTC. Protein sequence: CASSLTVPYGYTF.